The present entry profiles one T cell receptor (beta chain) with its context. Antigen unknown. The data derive from a study of cytomegalovirus exposure and HLA in healthy donors. Study as a whole: The study's early data release held about 77 million unique TCRs from HLA-typed donors.

Primers for the PCR totalled 60 Vbeta and 13 Jbeta. TCRdb's table, derived via immunoSEQ multiplex PCR, lists solely in-frame clones and lacks some. The data contain some 200,000 clones, roughly 76% of them singletons. Study findings and constraints: A missense variant in DCLRE1C was later tied to TCR beta V- and J-gene trimming. The study listed approximately 170 cytomegalovirus-associated TCR beta chains. Links to common viral pathogens appeared, in a later analysis, for several of the most significant clusters.

The CDR3 length is 16 residues. V shed 3 bases, J shed 2 bases, and the junction held 7 bases outside the gene matches. Germline CDR1 reads MNHNS; CDR2 reads SASEGT. Specimen: PBMCs. The TCR sequence derives from a man in his forties in good health and CMV-seropositive. V is TRBV6-1 and J is TRBJ2-3; 8 nucleotides agree with TRBD2. The CDR3 sequence: CASSDLPAGATDTQYF. The CDR3 DNA reads TGTGCCAGCAGTGATTTACCAGCGGGGGCCACAGATACGCAGTATTTT.